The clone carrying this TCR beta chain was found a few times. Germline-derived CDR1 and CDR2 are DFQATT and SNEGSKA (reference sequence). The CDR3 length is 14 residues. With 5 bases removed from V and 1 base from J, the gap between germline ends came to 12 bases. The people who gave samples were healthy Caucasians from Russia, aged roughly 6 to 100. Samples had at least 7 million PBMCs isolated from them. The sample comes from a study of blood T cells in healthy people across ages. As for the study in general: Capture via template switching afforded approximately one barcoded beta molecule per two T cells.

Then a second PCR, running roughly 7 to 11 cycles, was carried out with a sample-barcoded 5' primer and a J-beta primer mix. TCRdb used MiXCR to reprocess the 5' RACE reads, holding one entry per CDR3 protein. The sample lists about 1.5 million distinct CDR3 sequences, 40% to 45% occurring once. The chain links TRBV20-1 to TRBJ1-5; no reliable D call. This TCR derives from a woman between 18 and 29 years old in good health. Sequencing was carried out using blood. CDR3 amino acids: CSAPAGWSNQPQHF. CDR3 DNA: TGCAGTGCTCCCGCGGGGTGGAGCAATCAGCCCCAGCATTTT.